Detailed here is one T cell receptor beta chain. This CDR3 has 14 amino acids. CDR1 is SGHVS and CDR2 is FQNEAQ in the germline V gene. Trimming removed 1 base from V and 4 bases from J, with 8 bases in between. Original handling: Amplification from reference gene primers served as the basis for estimated nucleated cell counts. This table comes from immunoSEQ multiplex PCR, and its TCRdb copy is limited to in-frame clones, with some not included. That table furnishes V, J and clone size, whereas the DNA furnished D and trimming. The sample consists of 150,000 to 200,000 clones, roughly 90% of them appearing once. This sample is drawn from a study of blood T cell repertoires in COVID-19.

The genes are TRBV7-8 and TRBJ1-5, with D maybe TRBD1 (6 bases). This TCR came from a man aged 50 to 60 with acute or convalescent COVID-19. The sequenced material came from peripheral blood. CDR3 sequence (DNA): TGTGCCAGCAGCTTAGGGACAGCGAATCAGCCCCAGCATTTT. Amino acids: CASSLGTANQPQHF. The variable domain in full, with the rest retrieved from reference TRBV7-8 and TRBJ1-5, is GAGVSQSPRYKVAKRGQDVALRCDPISGHVSLFWYQQALGQGPEFLTYFQNEAQLDKSGLPSDRFFAERPEGSVSTLKIQRTQQEDSAVYLCASSLGTANQPQHFGDGTRLSIL.